This TCR beta chain originates from a study of T cells in Graves' hyperthyroidism and ophthalmopathy. From RNA transcripts, TCR beta CDR3 regions were amplified. The primer set for the first-round RT-PCR of the TCR CDR3 was HTBI. TCRdb reprocessed the multiplex PCR reads with MiXCR, giving one entry per CDR3 protein. The table records under 550,000 distinct CDR3 sequences, roughly 15% of them present only once. Points from the study as a whole: Also found in blood were most expanded thyroid clonotypes above 0.001.

V lost 5 bases and J lost 6, with 16 bases in between. The CDR3 runs 15 residues. The V gene's germline CDR1 is SGHAT and CDR2 FQNNGV. At least ten counts were recorded for this clonotype. The target antigen is unknown. The chain uses TRBV11-2 and TRBJ2-2; D possibly corresponds to TRBD1 (7 bases). The sequenced sample was blood. This receptor was obtained from a woman aged 18-29 years with Graves' hyperthyroidism. Written as DNA, the CDR3 is TGTGCCAGCAGCGAGACTAGGGGGCCCGCCGGGGAGCTGTTTTTT. Its protein product is CASSETRGPAGELFF.